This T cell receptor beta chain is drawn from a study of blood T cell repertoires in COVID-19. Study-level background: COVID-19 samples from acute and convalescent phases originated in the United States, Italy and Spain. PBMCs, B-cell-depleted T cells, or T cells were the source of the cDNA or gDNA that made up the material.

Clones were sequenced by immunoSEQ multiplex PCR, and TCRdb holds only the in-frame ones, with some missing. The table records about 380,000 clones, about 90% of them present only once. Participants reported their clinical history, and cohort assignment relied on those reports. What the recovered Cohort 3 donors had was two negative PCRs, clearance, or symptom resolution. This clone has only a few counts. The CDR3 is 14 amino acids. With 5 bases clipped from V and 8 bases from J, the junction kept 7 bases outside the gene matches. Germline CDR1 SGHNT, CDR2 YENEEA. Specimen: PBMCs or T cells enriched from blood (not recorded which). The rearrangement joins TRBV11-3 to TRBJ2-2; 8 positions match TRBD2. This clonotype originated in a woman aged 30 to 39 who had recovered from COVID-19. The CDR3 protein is CASSEAGAFGELFF. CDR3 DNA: TGTGCCAGCAGCGAAGCGGGAGCATTTGGGGAGCTGTTTTTT.